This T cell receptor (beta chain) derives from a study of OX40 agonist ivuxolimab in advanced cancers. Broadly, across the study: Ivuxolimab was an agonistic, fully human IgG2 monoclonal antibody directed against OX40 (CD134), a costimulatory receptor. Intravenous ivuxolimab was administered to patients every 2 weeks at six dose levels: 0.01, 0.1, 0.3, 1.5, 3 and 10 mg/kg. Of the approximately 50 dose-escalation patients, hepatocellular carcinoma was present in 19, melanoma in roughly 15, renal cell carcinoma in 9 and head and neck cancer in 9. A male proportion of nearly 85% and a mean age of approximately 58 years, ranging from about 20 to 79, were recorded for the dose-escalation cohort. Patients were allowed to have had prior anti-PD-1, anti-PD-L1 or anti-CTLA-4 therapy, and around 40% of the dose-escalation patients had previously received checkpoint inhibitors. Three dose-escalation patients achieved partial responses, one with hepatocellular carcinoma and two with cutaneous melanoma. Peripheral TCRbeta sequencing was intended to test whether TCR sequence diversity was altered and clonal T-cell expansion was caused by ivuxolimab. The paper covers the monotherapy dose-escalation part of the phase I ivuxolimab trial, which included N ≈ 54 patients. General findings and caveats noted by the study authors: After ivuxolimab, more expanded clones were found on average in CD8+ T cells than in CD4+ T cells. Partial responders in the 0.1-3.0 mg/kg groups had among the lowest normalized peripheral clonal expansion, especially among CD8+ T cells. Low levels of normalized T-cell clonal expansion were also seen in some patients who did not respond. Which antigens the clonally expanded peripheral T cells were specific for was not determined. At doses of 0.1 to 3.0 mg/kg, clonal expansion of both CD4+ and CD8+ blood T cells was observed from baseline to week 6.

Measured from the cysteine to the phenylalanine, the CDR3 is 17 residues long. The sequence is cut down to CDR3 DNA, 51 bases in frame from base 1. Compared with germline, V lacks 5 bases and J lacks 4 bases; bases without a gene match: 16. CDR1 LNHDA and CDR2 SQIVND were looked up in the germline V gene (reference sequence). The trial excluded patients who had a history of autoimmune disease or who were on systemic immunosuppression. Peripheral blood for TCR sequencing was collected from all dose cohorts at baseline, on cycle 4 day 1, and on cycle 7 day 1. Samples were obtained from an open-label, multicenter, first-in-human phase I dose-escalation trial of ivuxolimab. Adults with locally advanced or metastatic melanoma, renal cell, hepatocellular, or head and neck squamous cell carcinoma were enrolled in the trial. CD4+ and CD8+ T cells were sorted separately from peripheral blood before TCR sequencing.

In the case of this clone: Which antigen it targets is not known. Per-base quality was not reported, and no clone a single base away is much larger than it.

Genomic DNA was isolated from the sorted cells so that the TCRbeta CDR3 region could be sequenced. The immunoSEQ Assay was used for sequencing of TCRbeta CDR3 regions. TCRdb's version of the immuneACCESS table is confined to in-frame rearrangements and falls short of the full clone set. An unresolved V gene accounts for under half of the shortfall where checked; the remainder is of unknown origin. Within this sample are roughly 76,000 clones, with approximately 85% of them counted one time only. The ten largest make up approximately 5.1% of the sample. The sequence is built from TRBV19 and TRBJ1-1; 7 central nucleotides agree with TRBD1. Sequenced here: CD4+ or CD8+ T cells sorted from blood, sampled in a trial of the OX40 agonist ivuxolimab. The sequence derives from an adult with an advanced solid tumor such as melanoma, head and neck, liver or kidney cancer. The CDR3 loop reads CASSPQGGHLKGTEAFF. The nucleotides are TGTGCCAGTAGTCCGCAGGGGGGACACCTAAAGGGCACTGAAGCTTTCTTT.